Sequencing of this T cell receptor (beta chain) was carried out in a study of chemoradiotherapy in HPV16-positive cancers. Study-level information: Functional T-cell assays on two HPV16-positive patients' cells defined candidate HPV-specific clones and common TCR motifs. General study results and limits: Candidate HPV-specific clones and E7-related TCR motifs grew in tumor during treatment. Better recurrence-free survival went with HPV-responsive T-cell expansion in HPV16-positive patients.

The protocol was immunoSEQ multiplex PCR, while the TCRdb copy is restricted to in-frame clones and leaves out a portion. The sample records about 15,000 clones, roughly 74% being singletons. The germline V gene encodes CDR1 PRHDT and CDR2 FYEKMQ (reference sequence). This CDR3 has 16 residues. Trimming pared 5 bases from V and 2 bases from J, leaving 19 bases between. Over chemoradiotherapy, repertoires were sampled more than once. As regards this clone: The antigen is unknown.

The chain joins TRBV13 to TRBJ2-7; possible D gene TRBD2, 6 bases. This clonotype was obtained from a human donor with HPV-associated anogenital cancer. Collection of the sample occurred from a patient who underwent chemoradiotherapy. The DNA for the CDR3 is TGTGCCAGCAGCATCCATAGCGAGGAGGGAACCTACGAGCAGTACTTC. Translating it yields CASSIHSEEGTYEQYF.